Listed here are 5 T cell receptor beta chains from one sample, sequenced in a study of T cell changes during pregnancy in multiple sclerosis. Generated by immunoSEQ multiplex PCR, the TCRdb table keeps only in-frame clones and is missing some. The table records tens of thousands of clones, more than 80% of them present only once. The sequenced sample was peripheral blood, obtained in the third trimester of pregnancy. The receptors derive from a female donor with multiple sclerosis, enrolled in a pregnancy study.

J is TRBJ1-1 and V is TRBV11-2; D unclear. CDR1 is SGHAT and CDR2 is FQNNGV in the germline V gene. The length of the CDR3 is 13 residues. V was shortened by 3 bases and J by 3 bases, with 8 bases between the two germline ends. This chain's CDR3 is CASSFTGDTEAFF. The CDR3, as DNA: TGTGCCAGCAGCTTCACCGGAGACACTGAAGCTTTCTTT.

The rearrangement links TRBV9 to TRBJ1-1; weak D call: TRBD1 (5 bases). The germline CDR1 and CDR2 sequences are SGDLS and YYNGEE. This CDR3 has 16 residues. Deletions cut 2 bases from V and 0 bases from J, with 14 bases between. In DNA form, the CDR3 reads TGTGCCAGCAGCGTTACGGCAGGGCCGATGAACACTGAAGCTTTCTTT. Translation: CASSVTAGPMNTEAFF.

The rearrangement joins TRBV6-1 to TRBJ2-2; TRBD1 is a possible D gene (5 bases). Germline CDR1 MNHNS, CDR2 SASEGT. V shed 3 bases and J shed 1 base, with 15 bases lying between them. The CDR3 length is 17 residues. For the CDR3, the DNA is TGTGCCAGCAGTGACAGGACAAGCCCCAAGAACACCGGGGAGCTGTTTTTT. Amino acid sequence: CASSDRTSPKNTGELFF.

This clone rates as medium-sized. The chain uses TRBV7-3 and TRBJ1-1, with D maybe TRBD1 (6 bases). Germline assignment: CDR1 SGHTA and CDR2 FQGTGA. Deletions cut 6 bases from V and 3 bases from J, with 14 bases between. The CDR3 extends over 14 amino acids. As DNA, the CDR3 is TGTGCCAGCAGGGTACAGGGTGGGGACACTGAAGCTTTCTTT. Protein product: CASRVQGGDTEAFF.

J is TRBJ1-4 and V is TRBV6-1, with a possible D match to TRBD1 (5 bases). This CDR3 region has 12 residues. The germline V and J ends were trimmed by 6 bases and 5 bases, with 7 bases remaining between them. Germline CDR1 is MNHNS and CDR2 is SASEGT. CDR3 bases: TGTGCCAGCAGGGACAAGAATGAAAAACTGTTTTTT. It specifies CASRDKNEKLFF.